These 28 T cell receptor beta chains were all obtained from the same sample, sequenced in a study of metastatic and nonmetastatic thyroid tumors. There were no patients who had received any treatment before thyroid surgery. Via MiXCR, TCRdb re-called the PCR reads. The profile shows thousands of clones, around 35% of them singletons. Sequencing used adjacent normal tissue. The receptor set was obtained from a female donor with papillary thyroid cancer or a benign thyroid nodule (not recorded which). Some clones in this sample may be carry-over from other donors' samples.

J is TRBJ2-1 and V is TRBV6-1; no clear D. Germline CDR1 is MNHNS and CDR2 is SASEGT. V shed 6 bases and J shed 9 bases, with 21 bases lying between them. The CDR3 consists of 15 residues. DNA of the CDR3: TGTGCCAGCAGCTTAGATCCGGGCCCCAATGGTGAGCAGTTCTTC. Residues: CASSLDPGPNGEQFF.

The CDR3 DNA is TGTGCCACCAGGGGACAGCTGAACACCGGGGAGCTGTTTTTT. This encodes CATRGQLNTGELFF. This rearrangement joins TRBV24-1 to TRBJ2-2, with 7 bases identical to TRBD1. The CDR3 length is 14 residues. V trimming: 7 bases; J trimming: 1 base; junction bases outside the gene matches: 2. The germline V gene has CDR1 KGHDR and CDR2 SFDVKD.

V is TRBV4-1 and J is TRBJ1-6; D remains ambiguous. Germline CDR1 MGHRA, CDR2 YSYEKL. With 2 bases removed from V and 9 bases from J, the gap between germline ends came to 11 bases. The CDR3 loop spans 14 amino acids. This CDR3 is CASSQSLPGSPLHF. The DNA of the CDR3 is TGCGCCAGCAGCCAATCCCTCCCCGGTTCACCCCTCCACTTT.

This clone was seen a few times. The chain links TRBV29-1 to TRBJ2-7; 8 bases map to TRBD1. Unmatched junction bases numbered 7, after V lost 7 bases and J lost 2 bases. Germline values: CDR1 SQVTM, CDR2 ANQGSEA. The CDR3 extends over 13 amino acids. The CDR3 protein is CSATGQGAYEQYF. The CDR3, as DNA: TGCAGCGCTACAGGACAGGGAGCCTACGAGCAGTACTTC.

This clone was seen only a few times. The V gene is TRBV6-5, the J gene TRBJ1-2; the D is unclear. Trimming shortened V by 3 bases and J by 5 bases, and 19 bases separated the two germline ends. The germline V gene has CDR1 MNHEY and CDR2 SVGAGI. This CDR3 has 16 amino acids. The CDR3, as DNA: TGTGCCAGCAGTTATGGGTTGGACCGGAGGGAATATGGCTACACCTTC. This encodes CASSYGLDRREYGYTF.

The chain employs TRBV4-3 and TRBJ1-6; tentative D call: TRBD1 (6 bases). This CDR3 is built from 16 residues. Germline V lookup: CDR1 LGHNA, CDR2 YSLEER. V was shortened by 6 bases and J by 0 bases, with 12 bases between the two germline ends. CDR3 bases: TGCGCCAGCAGGAGGGACACAAGCTCCTATAATTCACCCCTCCACTTT. This gives the protein CASRRDTSSYNSPLHF.

The rearrangement uses TRBV20-1 and TRBJ1-1; D is unclear. CDR3 length equals 11 residues. The ends were cut back, 1 base at V and 0 bases at J, with 0 bases in the middle. Germline CDR1 reads DFQATT; CDR2 reads SNEGSKA (reference sequence). In DNA, the CDR3 is TGCAGTGCTAGAGTGAACACTGAAGCTTTCTTT. Amino acid sequence: CSARVNTEAFF.

The J gene is TRBJ1-2, the V gene TRBV20-1, with a weak D call TRBD1 (5 bases). The CDR3 runs 15 residues. CDR1 and CDR2 (germline): DFQATT, SNEGSKA (reference sequence). The V end lost 2 bases, the J end lost 7 bases, and 20 bases lay between the germline ends. In nucleotides, the CDR3 is TGCAGTGCTAGAAATCCGGTGACCACCGGGGGTGGCTACACCTTC. This encodes CSARNPVTTGGGYTF.

A few counts support this clone. V is TRBV6-1 and J is TRBJ1-5; 7 bases match TRBD1. With V trimmed by 5 bases and J by 8 bases, 12 bases remained unmatched. This CDR3 comprises 15 residues. The germline V gene has CDR1 MNHNS and CDR2 SASEGT. Here the CDR3 reads CASSLAGQNGEPQHF. Here the CDR3 DNA reads TGTGCCAGCAGTCTAGCGGGACAGAATGGAGAGCCCCAGCATTTT.

V is TRBV27 and J is TRBJ2-7, with TRBD2 matching 7 bases. CDR1 and CDR2 (germline): MNHEY, SMNVEV (reference sequence). This CDR3 spans 18 amino acids. Unmatched junction bases numbered 21, after V lost 6 bases and J lost 4 bases. In nucleotides, the CDR3 is TGTGCCAGCAGCATCTCTTCCGGGAGGCAAGAGACCCAGTACGAGCAGTACTTC. Protein product: CASSISSGRQETQYEQYF.

The V call is TRBV2, the J call TRBJ1-1; D perhaps matches TRBD1 (5 bases). With 6 bases removed from V and 8 bases from J, the gap between germline ends came to 10 bases. This CDR3 is 11 amino acids long. Germline V gene sequence: CDR1 SNHLY, CDR2 FYNNEI. The CDR3 here is CASRPDSEAFF. CDR3 in DNA: TGTGCCAGCAGACCTGACAGCGAAGCTTTCTTT.

The V gene is TRBV2, the J gene TRBJ2-5, with D possibly TRBD1 on 5 matching bases. The germline V and J ends were trimmed by 6 bases and 5 bases, with 19 bases remaining between them. This CDR3 contains 15 residues. CDR1 and CDR2 (germline): SNHLY, FYNNEI. The CDR3 region has the DNA TGTGCCAGCAGCACGGACAAGGGCCCCTGGGAGACCCAGTACTTC. Translating gives CASSTDKGPWETQYF.

Only a few counts were recorded for this clone. The chain is built from TRBV6-1 and TRBJ2-7, with 8 positions matching TRBD1. After removal of 10 bases from V and 5 bases from J, the junction contained 10 bases not matched to a gene. The CDR3 is made up of 13 amino acids. Germline V gives CDR1 MNHNS, CDR2 SASEGT. CDR3 in DNA: TGTGCCACCCCGGGACAGGCCCCCAACGAGCAGTACTTC. Its translation: CATPGQAPNEQYF.

By proportion, this clone is medium-sized. V and J are TRBV18 and TRBJ1-1; 8 bases align to TRBD1. The V segment lost 10 bases and the J segment 1 base; nucleotides outside the gene matches: 11. Germline V gene sequence: CDR1 KGHSH, CDR2 LQKENI. The CDR3 covers 15 residues. CDR3 protein: CATIPTGAGNTEAFF. The CDR3 DNA sequence: TGTGCCACCATTCCGACAGGGGCTGGGAACACTGAAGCTTTCTTT.

This clone has a handful of counts. The chain combines TRBV27 with TRBJ2-1; no clear D. V gave up 4 bases and J gave up 7 bases, with 11 bases separating them. The CDR3 has 13 residues. Germline V CDR1 and CDR2: MNHEY, SMNVEV (reference sequence). The CDR3 is CASSSLTANEQFF. CDR3 DNA sequence: TGTGCCAGCAGTTCCCTCACAGCAAATGAGCAGTTCTTC.

The V gene is TRBV18, the J gene TRBJ2-1; 16 bases match TRBD2. V was pared by 8 bases and J by 6 bases, with 10 bases of the junction left unmatched. The CDR3 contains 17 residues. The germline V gene has CDR1 KGHSH and CDR2 LQKENI. The CDR3 spells CASSSGLAGGVVNEQFF. CDR3 nucleotide sequence: TGTGCCAGCAGCTCGGGACTAGCGGGAGGGGTTGTCAATGAGCAGTTCTTC.

This chain connects TRBV2 to TRBJ1-2; maybe TRBD1 (5 bases). Germline V gene sequence: CDR1 SNHLY, CDR2 FYNNEI. V shed 7 bases and J shed 6 bases, with 9 bases lying between them. The CDR3 runs 11 residues. CDR3 loop: CASTRGDGYTF. The CDR3 DNA reads TGTGCCAGCACCCGAGGGGATGGCTACACCTTC.

This clone was counted only a few times. The chain couples TRBV6-1 to TRBJ1-2; 7 bases are a match to TRBD1. Trimming at V came to 6 bases and at J to 8 bases, leaving 12 bases not matched to a gene. The CDR3 is 14 amino acids. Looked up from germline, CDR1 is MNHNS and CDR2 is SASEGT. In DNA, the CDR3 is TGTGCCAGCAGCCGAGCCGACAGGGCGGGGGGCTACACCTTC. Its translation: CASSRADRAGGYTF.

The V call is TRBV20-1, the J call TRBJ1-5, with D unresolved. The germline V and J ends were trimmed by 1 base and 7 bases, with 11 bases remaining between them. CDR1 and CDR2 from the germline V gene are DFQATT and SNEGSKA (reference sequence). The CDR3 length is 13 residues. The CDR3 nucleotides read TGCAGTGCTAGAGCGGTCGGGAACCAGCCCCAGCATTTT. It translates to CSARAVGNQPQHF.

This clone occurred a few times. The chain links TRBV19 to TRBJ1-2; D not certain. Germline CDR1 and CDR2: LNHDA and SQIVND (reference sequence). Trimming removed 5 bases from V and 2 bases from J, with 15 bases in between. The CDR3 runs 15 residues. CDR3 sequence reads: CASSRYHTANYGYTF. The CDR3 region has the DNA TGTGCCAGTAGTCGTTACCACACGGCCAACTATGGCTACACCTTC. Complete variable domain (other parts from reference TRBV19 and TRBJ1-2): DGGITQSPKYLFRKEGQNVTLSCEQNLNHDAMYWYRQDPGQGLRLIYYSQIVNDFQKGDIAEGYSVSREKKESFPLTVTSAQKNPTAFYLCASSRYHTANYGYTFGSGTRLTVV.

This clone occurred a few times. This chain joins TRBV28 and TRBJ2-7; the match to TRBD1 covers 10 bases. This CDR3 has 16 residues. CDR1 MDHEN and CDR2 SYDVKM come from the germline V gene. V lost 5 bases and J lost 5; bases outside the gene matches: 12. The chain's CDR3 is CASSTQAGTGVDEQYF. For the CDR3, the DNA is TGTGCCAGCAGTACCCAAGCCGGGACAGGGGTCGACGAGCAGTACTTC.

This chain connects TRBV5-1 to TRBJ2-1; 7 bases agree with TRBD1. V was pared by 3 bases and J by 1 base, with 7 bases of the junction left unmatched. Germline assignment: CDR1 SGHRS and CDR2 YFSETQ. The CDR3 length is 16 residues. CDR3 loop: CASSWTGVLSYNEQFF. The DNA for the CDR3 is TGCGCCAGCAGCTGGACAGGCGTTCTTTCCTACAATGAGCAGTTCTTC.

This sequence joins TRBV11-3 and TRBJ2-1; D possibly corresponds to TRBD2 (5 bases). This CDR3 contains 14 residues. The germline V gene encodes CDR1 SGHNT and CDR2 YENEEA. Trimming cost V 1 base and J 8 bases, with 12 bases left between them. The CDR3 nucleotides read TGTGCCAGCAGCTTAGTGCGGGCCTGGGATGAGCAGTTCTTC. Translated: CASSLVRAWDEQFF. Supplemented by reference TRBV11-3 and TRBJ2-1, the full variable domain reads EAGVVQSPRYKIIEKKQPVAFWCNPISGHNTLYWYLQNLGQGPELLIRYENEEAVDDSQLPKDRFSAERLKGVDSTLKIQPAELGDSAVYLCASSLVRAWDEQFFGPGTRLTVL.

CDR3 nucleotides: TGTGCCAGCAGCTTGGGGGGGACAGGGCCGCAGTACTTC. Translated, it gives CASSLGGTGPQYF. The chain carries TRBV6-1 and TRBJ2-7; the match to TRBD1 covers 9 bases. CDR1 is MNHNS, CDR2 SASEGT, per germline. This CDR3 comprises 13 residues. J gave up 9 bases and V 6 bases, and 9 bases lay outside the gene matches.

This chain uses TRBV5-1 with TRBJ1-2; D unclear. Trimming pared 5 bases from V and 3 bases from J, leaving 11 bases between. The CDR3 contains 13 residues. The germline V gene has CDR1 SGHRS and CDR2 YFSETQ. The CDR3 sequence is CASRLVGDYGYTF. The CDR3 nucleotides read TGCGCCAGCAGACTGGTGGGAGACTATGGCTACACCTTC.

The chain employs TRBV18 and TRBJ1-2; 11 positions match TRBD1. CDR1 and CDR2 (germline): KGHSH, LQKENI. The V segment lost 1 base and the J segment 8 bases; nucleotides outside the gene matches: 6. The CDR3 has 15 amino acids. This CDR3 reads CASSPLGQGASGYTF. In DNA form, the CDR3 reads TGTGCCAGCTCACCACTCGGACAGGGGGCGTCCGGCTACACCTTC. Variable domain in full (rest from reference TRBV18 and TRBJ1-2): NAGVMQNPRHLVRRRGQEARLRCSPMKGHSHVYWYRQLPEEGLKFMVYLQKENIIDESGMPKERFSAEFPKEGPSILRIQQVVRGDSAAYFCASSPLGQGASGYTFGSGTRLTVV.

This clone showed up just a few times. Here the CDR3 DNA reads TGTGCCTGGAGCCCCTCGACCTTGTCGGGACCCGATGAAAAACTGTTTTTT. This encodes CAWSPSTLSGPDEKLFF. This chain joins TRBV30 and TRBJ1-4, with D possibly being TRBD1 (5 bases). Germline-derived CDR1 and CDR2 are GTSNPN and SVGIG (reference sequence). The V gene lost 3 bases and the J gene lost 6 bases, with 23 bases spanning the gap. The CDR3 has 17 residues.

The chain joins TRBV10-3 to TRBJ2-7; 14 bases line up with TRBD2. The CDR3 extends over 18 amino acids. The V and J ends lost 0 bases and 5 bases, in that order; junction bases with no gene match: 9. Germline CDR1 reads ENHRY; CDR2 reads SYGVKD. This CDR3 reads CAISESRGTSGSGNEQYF. CDR3 bases: TGTGCCATCAGTGAGTCGAGAGGGACTAGCGGGAGCGGGAACGAGCAGTACTTC.